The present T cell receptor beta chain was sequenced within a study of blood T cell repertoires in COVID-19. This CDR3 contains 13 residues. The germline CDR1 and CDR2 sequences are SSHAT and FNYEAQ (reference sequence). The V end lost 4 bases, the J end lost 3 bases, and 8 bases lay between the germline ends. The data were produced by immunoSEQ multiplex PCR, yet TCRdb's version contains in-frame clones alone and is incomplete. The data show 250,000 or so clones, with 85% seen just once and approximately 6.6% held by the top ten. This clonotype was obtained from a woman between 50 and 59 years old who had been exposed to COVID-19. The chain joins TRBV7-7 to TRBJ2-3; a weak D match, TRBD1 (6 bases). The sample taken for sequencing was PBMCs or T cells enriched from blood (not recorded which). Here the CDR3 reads CASSYTGTDTQYF. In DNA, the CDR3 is TGTGCCAGCAGCTACACAGGGACAGATACGCAGTATTTT.